Here is one TCR beta chain with its context. CDR1 and CDR2 from the germline V gene are MRHNA and SNTAGT. Trimming cost V 3 bases and J 7 bases; bases outside gene matches: 1. The CDR3 loop spans 13 amino acids. The data derive from a study of blood T cell repertoires in COVID-19. Whole-study context: Donors in the United States, Italy and Spain gave samples during acute or convalescent COVID-19. The cDNA or gDNA used as material had been derived from T cells, B-cell-depleted T cells, or PBMCs.

Original methodology: Reference gene primer amplification gave estimated nucleated cell counts. Data came from immunoSEQ multiplex PCR; TCRdb stores just in-frame clones and leaves some out. V, J and clone size are those of that table, while D and trimming were read from the DNA. The sample yields tens of thousands of clones, 90% seen once. This clonotype originated in a man aged 45 to 65 with acute or convalescent COVID-19. The specimen sequenced was peripheral blood. This chain uses TRBV6-4 with TRBJ2-2, with 8 bases lining up with TRBD2. The CDR3 here is CASSEGTSGELFF. The DNA for the CDR3 is TGTGCCAGCAGTGAAGGGACTAGCGGGGAGCTGTTTTTT.